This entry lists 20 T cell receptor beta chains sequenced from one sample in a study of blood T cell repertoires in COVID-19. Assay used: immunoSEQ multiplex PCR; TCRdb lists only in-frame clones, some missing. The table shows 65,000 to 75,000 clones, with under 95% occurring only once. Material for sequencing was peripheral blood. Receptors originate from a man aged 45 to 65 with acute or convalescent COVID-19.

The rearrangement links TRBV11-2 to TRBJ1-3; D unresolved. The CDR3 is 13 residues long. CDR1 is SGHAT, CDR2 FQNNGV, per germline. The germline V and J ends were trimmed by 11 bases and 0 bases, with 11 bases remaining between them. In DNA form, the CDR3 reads TGTGCCTCCCAGGTTAGCTCTGGAAACACCATATATTTT. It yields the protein CASQVSSGNTIYF.

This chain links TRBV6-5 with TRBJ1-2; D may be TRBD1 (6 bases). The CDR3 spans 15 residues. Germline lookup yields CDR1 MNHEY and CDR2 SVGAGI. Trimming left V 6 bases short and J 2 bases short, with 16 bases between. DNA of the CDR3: TGTGCCAGCAGAATAGGGGGAGGGGGGAACTATGGCTACACCTTC. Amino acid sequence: CASRIGGGGNYGYTF.

This chain's CDR3 is CSASLSSYEQYV. The CDR3 DNA reads TGCAGTGCTAGTTTGAGCTCCTACGAGCAGTACGTC. V gene TRBV20-1 combines with J gene TRBJ2-7; no reliable D call. Germline loops: CDR1 DFQATT, CDR2 SNEGSKA (reference sequence). The V gene lost 3 bases and the J gene lost 0 bases, with 6 bases spanning the gap. The CDR3 totals 12 residues.

The CDR3 DNA reads TGTGCCAGCAGCTTAATTTTCGGGAGGGCCTCGTACGAGCAGTACTTC. Its translation: CASSLIFGRASYEQYF. V and J are TRBV11-2 and TRBJ2-7; 8 bases fit TRBD2. Germline CDR1 is SGHAT and CDR2 is FQNNGV. The CDR3 consists of 16 residues. V was pared by 2 bases and J by 4 bases, with 10 bases of the junction left unmatched.

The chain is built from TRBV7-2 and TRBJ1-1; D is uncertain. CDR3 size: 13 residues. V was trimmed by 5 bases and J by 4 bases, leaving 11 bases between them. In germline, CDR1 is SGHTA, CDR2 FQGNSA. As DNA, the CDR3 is TGTGCCAGCAGCAGGGTGGGGAGCACTGAAGCTTTCTTT. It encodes CASSRVGSTEAFF.

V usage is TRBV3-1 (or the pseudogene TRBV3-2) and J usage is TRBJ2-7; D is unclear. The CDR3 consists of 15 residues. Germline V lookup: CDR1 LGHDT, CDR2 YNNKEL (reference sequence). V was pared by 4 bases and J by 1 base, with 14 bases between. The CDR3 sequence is CASSRSPAASYEQYF. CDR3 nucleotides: TGTGCCAGCAGCCGGAGCCCCGCGGCGTCCTACGAGCAGTACTTC.

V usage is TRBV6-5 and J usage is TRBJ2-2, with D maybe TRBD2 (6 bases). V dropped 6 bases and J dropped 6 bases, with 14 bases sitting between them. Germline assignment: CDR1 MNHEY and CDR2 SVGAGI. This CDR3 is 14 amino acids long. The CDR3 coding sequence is TGTGCCAGCAGGAACGGGGGTGTGGCCGGGGAGCTGTTTTTT. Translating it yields CASRNGGVAGELFF.

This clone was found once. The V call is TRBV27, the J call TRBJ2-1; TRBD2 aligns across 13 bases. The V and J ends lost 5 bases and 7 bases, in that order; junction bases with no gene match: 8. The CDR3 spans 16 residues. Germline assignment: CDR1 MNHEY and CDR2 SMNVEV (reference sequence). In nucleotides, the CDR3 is TGTGCCAGCAGTGTACGACTAGCGGGAGGTATGAATGAGCAGTTCTTC. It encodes CASSVRLAGGMNEQFF.

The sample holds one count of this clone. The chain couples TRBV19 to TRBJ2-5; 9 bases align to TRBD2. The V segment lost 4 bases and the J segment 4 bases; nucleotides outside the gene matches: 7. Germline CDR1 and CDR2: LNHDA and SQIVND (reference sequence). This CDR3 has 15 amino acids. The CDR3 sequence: CASSNLAGRGETQYF. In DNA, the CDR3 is TGTGCCAGTAGTAACCTAGCGGGGAGAGGAGAGACCCAGTACTTC.

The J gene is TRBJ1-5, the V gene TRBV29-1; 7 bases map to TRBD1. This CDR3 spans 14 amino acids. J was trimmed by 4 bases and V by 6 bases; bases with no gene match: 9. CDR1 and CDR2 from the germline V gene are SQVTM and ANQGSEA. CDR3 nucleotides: TGCAGCGTCTCGACAGGGACCGCAAATCAGCCCCAGCATTTT. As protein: CSVSTGTANQPQHF.

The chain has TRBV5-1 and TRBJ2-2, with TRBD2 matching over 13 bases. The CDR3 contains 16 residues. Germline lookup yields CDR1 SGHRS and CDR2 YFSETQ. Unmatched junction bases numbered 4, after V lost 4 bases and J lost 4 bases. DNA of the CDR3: TGCGCCAGCAGCCCCCGGACTAGCGGGGGCACCGGGGAGCTGTTTTTT. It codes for CASSPRTSGGTGELFF.

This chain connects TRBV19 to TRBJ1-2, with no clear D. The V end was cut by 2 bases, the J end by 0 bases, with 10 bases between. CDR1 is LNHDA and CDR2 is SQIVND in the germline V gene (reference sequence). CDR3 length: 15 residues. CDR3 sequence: CASSIFGAPNYGYTF. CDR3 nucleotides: TGTGCCAGTAGTATATTTGGAGCTCCTAACTATGGCTACACCTTC. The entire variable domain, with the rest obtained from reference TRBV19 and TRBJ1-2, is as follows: DGGITQSPKYLFRKEGQNVTLSCEQNLNHDAMYWYRQDPGQGLRLIYYSQIVNDFQKGDIAEGYSVSREKKESFPLTVTSAQKNPTAFYLCASSIFGAPNYGYTFGSGTRLTVV.

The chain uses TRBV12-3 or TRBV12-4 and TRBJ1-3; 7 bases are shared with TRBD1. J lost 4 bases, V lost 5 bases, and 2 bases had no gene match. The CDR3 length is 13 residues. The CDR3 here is CASSTGAGNTIYF. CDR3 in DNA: TGTGCCAGCAGTACAGGGGCGGGAAACACCATATATTTT.

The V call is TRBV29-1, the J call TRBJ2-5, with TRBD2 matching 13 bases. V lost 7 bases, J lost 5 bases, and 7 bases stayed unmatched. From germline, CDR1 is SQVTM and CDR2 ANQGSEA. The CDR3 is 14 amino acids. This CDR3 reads CSDRTSGSSETQYF. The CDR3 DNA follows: TGCAGCGACCGGACTAGCGGGAGCAGTGAGACCCAGTACTTC.

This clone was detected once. The CDR3 DNA follows: TGTGCCAGCAGGGGGGGGACAGGGCACGAAAAACTGTTTTTT. It is translated as CASRGGTGHEKLFF. The chain is built from TRBV6-5 and TRBJ1-4, with TRBD1 matching over 9 bases. CDR3 size: 14 residues. Unmatched junction bases numbered 7, after V lost 6 bases and J lost 8 bases. The germline V gene encodes CDR1 MNHEY and CDR2 SVGAGI.

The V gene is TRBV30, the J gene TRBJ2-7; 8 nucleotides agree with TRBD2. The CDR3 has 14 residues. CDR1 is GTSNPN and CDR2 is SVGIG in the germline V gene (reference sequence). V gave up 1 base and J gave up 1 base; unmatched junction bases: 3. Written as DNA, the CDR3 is TGTGCCTGGAGTGCCAGCGGGGGTTCCTACGAGCAGTACGTC. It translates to CAWSASGGSYEQYV.

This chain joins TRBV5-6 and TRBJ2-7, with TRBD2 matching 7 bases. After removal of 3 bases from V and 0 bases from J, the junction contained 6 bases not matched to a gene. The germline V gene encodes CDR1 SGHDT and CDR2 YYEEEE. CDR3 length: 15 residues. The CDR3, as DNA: TGTGCCAGCAGCTCGCGGGGGAAGAGCTCCTACGAGCAGTACGTC. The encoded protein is CASSSRGKSSYEQYV.

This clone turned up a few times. DNA for the CDR3: TGTGCCACCAGCAGATTCAGGGATACTGAAGCTTTCTTT. It is translated as CATSRFRDTEAFF. The chain employs TRBV15 and TRBJ1-1, with D tentatively TRBD1 (5 bases). The CDR3 sequence is 13 residues long. Trimming left V 2 bases short and J 5 bases short, with 9 bases between. Per germline, CDR1 LNHNV and CDR2 YYDKDF (reference sequence).

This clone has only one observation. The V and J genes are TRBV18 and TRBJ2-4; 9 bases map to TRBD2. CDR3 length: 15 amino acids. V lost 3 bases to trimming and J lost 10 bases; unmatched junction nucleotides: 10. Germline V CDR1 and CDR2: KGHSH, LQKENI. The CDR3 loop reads CASSPAITAGGIQYF. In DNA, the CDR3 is TGTGCCAGCTCACCTGCTATAACTGCGGGAGGGATTCAGTACTTC.

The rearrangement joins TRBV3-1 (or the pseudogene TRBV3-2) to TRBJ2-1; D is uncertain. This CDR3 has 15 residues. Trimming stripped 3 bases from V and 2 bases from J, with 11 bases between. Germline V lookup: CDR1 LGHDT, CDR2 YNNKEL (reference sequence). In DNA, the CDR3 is TGTGCCAGCAGCCAGGAGTCTTGGGCCTACAATGAGCAGTTCTTC. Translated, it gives CASSQESWAYNEQFF.